The rows below give T cell receptor beta chains drawn from one sample of a study of early T cells in non-severe SARS-CoV-2 infection. TCRdb re-derived calls from the 5' RACE reads in MiXCR, one entry per CDR3 protein. Of more than 95,000 distinct CDR3 sequences listed, under 15% are singletons. The sequencing sample was made of whole blood. The receptors derive from an adult who was a healthcare worker with PCR-confirmed SARS-CoV-2 infection or an uninfected control (not recorded which). Each CDR3 is given with its conserved first and last residue. A D gene is named only where the DNA matches it firmly. Not every row has a clone size; where given, it reads once, few, many or a size class.

J: TRBJ1-3
size: once
D: .
length: 19
V: TRBV5-1
DNA: TGCGCCAGCAGCTTGGACCAGGGCCCGCGCCATCGATCCGGAAACACCATATATTTT
CDR3: CASSLDQGPRHRSGNTIYF

J: TRBJ2-2
size: few
D: .
length: 17
V: TRBV12-2
DNA: TGTGCAAGTCGCTTAGGGGTGCGGACGGTGAACACCGGGGAGCTGTTTTTT
CDR3: CASRLGVRTVNTGELFF

J: TRBJ2-2
size: .
D: .
length: 16
V: TRBV18
DNA: TGTGCCAGCTCACCACGGCTTGGTCGTGGCACCGGGGAGCTGTTTTTT
CDR3: CASSPRLGRGTGELFF

J: TRBJ1-1
size: .
D: TRBD1
length: 13
V: TRBV20-1
DNA: TGCAGTGCTAGTTCACAGGGGAACACTGAAGCTTCCTTT
CDR3: CSASSQGNTEASF

J: TRBJ1-4
size: .
D: TRBD1
length: 14
V: TRBV30
DNA: TGTGCCTGGAGCGGGACAGTTTTTAATGAAAAACTGTTTTTT
CDR3: CAWSGTVFNEKLFF

J: TRBJ2-5
size: few
D: .
length: 14
V: TRBV20-1
DNA: TGCAGTGCTAGTTACGGGACGGGAAAAGAGACCCAGTACTTC
CDR3: CSASYGTGKETQYF

J: TRBJ1-2
size: many
D: .
length: 12
V: TRBV10-3
DNA: TGTGCCATCAGTGCCGGACGGCCTGGCTACACCTTC
CDR3: CAISAGRPGYTF

J: TRBJ2-6
size: few
D: .
length: 15
V: TRBV5-1
DNA: TGCGCCAGCAGCTTAACTTGGAGCGGGGCCAACGTCCTGACTTTC
CDR3: CASSLTWSGANVLTF

J: TRBJ2-5
size: many
D: TRBD1
length: 15
V: TRBV5-1
DNA: TGCGCCAGCAGCTTTGCACTCAGGGGGCAAGAGACCCAGTACTTC
CDR3: CASSFALRGQETQYF

J: TRBJ1-5
size: .
D: .
length: 13
V: TRBV3-1
DNA: TGTGCCAGCAGCCAAGACTCGACTCAGCCCCAGCATTTT
CDR3: CASSQDSTQPQHF

J: TRBJ2-4
size: .
D: .
length: 15
V: TRBV6-1
DNA: TGTGCCAGCAGTGAATCAAGCGGTTCTGAAAACATTCAGTACTTC
CDR3: CASSESSGSENIQYF

J: TRBJ2-5
size: .
D: .
length: 20
V: TRBV5-1
DNA: TGCGCCAGCAGCTCCAGGGTCGGGACAGGCGTAAAGCGGGGGCAAGAGACCCAATACTTC
CDR3: CASSSRVGTGVKRGQETQYF

J: TRBJ1-1
size: .
D: .
length: 14
V: TRBV9
DNA: TGTGCCAGCAGCCCCGGACAGCCGAACACTGAAGCTTTCTTT
CDR3: CASSPGQPNTEAFF

J: TRBJ1-4
size: few
D: TRBD1
length: 16
V: TRBV3-1
DNA: TGTGCCAGCAGCCACGCCAGGGGGCAGTGGGATGAAAAACTGTTTTTT
CDR3: CASSHARGQWDEKLFF

J: TRBJ2-5
size: .
D: TRBD1
length: 16
V: TRBV4-1
DNA: TGCGCCAGCAGCCAAGTTCCGGGACAGGGAGGGGAGACCCAGTACTTC
CDR3: CASSQVPGQGGETQYF

J: TRBJ2-7
size: .
D: .
length: 13
V: TRBV6-2/TRBV6-3
DNA: TGTGCCAGCAGTTACAGGGTACCCTACGAGCAGTACTTC
CDR3: CASSYRVPYEQYF

J: TRBJ1-1
size: once
D: .
length: 15
V: TRBV5-5
DNA: TGTGCCAGCTTTAAAATATTAACCAGGACGGGTGAAGCTTTCTTT
CDR3: CASFKILTRTGEAFF

J: TRBJ2-1
size: .
D: TRBD1
length: 15
V: TRBV5-1
DNA: TGCGCCAGCAGCTTCCTCCCCGGGACAGACAATGAGCAGTTCTTC
CDR3: CASSFLPGTDNEQFF

J: TRBJ2-2
size: few
D: .
length: 15
V: TRBV11-2
DNA: TGTGCCAGCTCATTGGGGCTCCGAAACACCGGGGAGCTGTTTTTT
CDR3: CASSLGLRNTGELFF

J: TRBJ2-3
size: once
D: .
length: 15
V: TRBV13
DNA: TGTGCCAGCAGCTCCCTAGACTCCTACACAGATACGCAGTATTTT
CDR3: CASSSLDSYTDTQYF

J: TRBJ1-1
size: .
D: TRBD1
length: 14
V: TRBV11-2
DNA: TGTGCCAGCAGCTTAGGGGACAGGGGGACTGAAGCTTTCTTT
CDR3: CASSLGDRGTEAFF

J: TRBJ2-5
size: .
D: TRBD2
length: 16
V: TRBV5-4
DNA: TGTGCCAGCAGCACCCAGCGGGGGATGGGTGTAGAGACCCAGTACTTC
CDR3: CASSTQRGMGVETQYF

J: TRBJ2-2
size: .
D: TRBD1
length: 16
V: TRBV12-3/TRBV12-4
DNA: TGTGCCAGCACCCAATACCAGGGGGCAGGGACCGGGGAGCTGTTTTTT
CDR3: CASTQYQGAGTGELFF

J: TRBJ1-5
size: few
D: .
length: 15
V: TRBV3-1
DNA: TGTGCCAGCAGCCAAGGGGGGAAGAGGGATCAGCCCCAGCATTTT
CDR3: CASSQGGKRDQPQHF

J: TRBJ2-5
size: many
D: .
length: 14
V: TRBV9
DNA: TGTGCCAGCAGCCCCCGACCTGGAGGAGAGACCCAGTACTTC
CDR3: CASSPRPGGETQYF

J: TRBJ2-1
size: .
D: .
length: 15
V: TRBV30
DNA: TGTGCCTGGATCCCCGGGGGGCTATCGTACAATGAGCAGTTCTTC
CDR3: CAWIPGGLSYNEQFF

J: TRBJ1-1
size: many
D: .
length: 13
V: TRBV5-4
DNA: TGTGCCAGCAGCTTGTGGGGGGGGACTGAAGCTTTCTTT
CDR3: CASSLWGGTEAFF

J: TRBJ2-1
size: .
D: .
length: 14
V: TRBV12-3/TRBV12-4
DNA: TGTGCCAGCAGTTTAGATGGAGGGAACAATGAGCAGTTCTTC
CDR3: CASSLDGGNNEQFF

J: TRBJ2-5
size: .
D: .
length: 15
V: TRBV5-4
DNA: TGTGCCAGCAGCTTGAGGGAGGTAGCGCCAGAGACCCAGTACTTC
CDR3: CASSLREVAPETQYF

J: TRBJ2-2
size: few
D: .
length: 12
V: TRBV18
DNA: TGTGCCAGCTCAGCGACACCCGGGGAGCTGTTTTTT
CDR3: CASSATPGELFF

J: TRBJ1-2
size: .
D: TRBD1
length: 12
V: TRBV29-1
DNA: TGCAGCGTGGGACAGGGGGCAGATGGCTACACCTTC
CDR3: CSVGQGADGYTF

J: TRBJ1-1
size: few
D: .
length: 13
V: TRBV10-3
DNA: TGTGCCATCAGTGAGTATTTTGGCACTGAAGCTTTCTTT
CDR3: CAISEYFGTEAFF

J: TRBJ1-6
size: few
D: .
length: 13
V: TRBV29-1
DNA: TGCAGCGTTGCCCCCACCGTAAATTCACCCCTCCACTTT
CDR3: CSVAPTVNSPLHF

J: TRBJ2-3
size: .
D: TRBD2
length: 15
V: TRBV10-2
DNA: TGCGCCAGCAGCCCGGGACTAGCGGGGGTGGATACGCAGTATTTT
CDR3: CASSPGLAGVDTQYF

J: TRBJ2-5
size: few
D: .
length: 13
V: TRBV12-3/TRBV12-4
DNA: TGTGCCAGCAGTTTATGGCAGGGTGAGACCCAGTACTTC
CDR3: CASSLWQGETQYF

J: TRBJ1-5
size: few
D: TRBD1
length: 17
V: TRBV19
DNA: TGTGCCAGTAGTATAGGTATAGGGGCAGGGGGGCCCCAGCCCCAGCATTTT
CDR3: CASSIGIGAGGPQPQHF

J: TRBJ2-1
size: .
D: .
length: 18
V: TRBV7-2
DNA: TGTGCCAGCAGCTTAGCGAGGAGGACAAGGCCCCTTCACAATGAGCAGTTCTTC
CDR3: CASSLARRTRPLHNEQFF

J: TRBJ2-5
size: .
D: TRBD2
length: 15
V: TRBV5-1
DNA: TGCGCCAGCAGCTTGGAGCGGGGGGATGAAGAGACCCAGTACTTC
CDR3: CASSLERGDEETQYF

J: TRBJ2-3
size: few
D: .
length: 12
V: TRBV7-8
DNA: TGTGCCAGCAGCTTGGGGGTAGATACGCAGTATTTT
CDR3: CASSLGVDTQYF

J: TRBJ1-1
size: few
D: .
length: 20
V: TRBV6-4
DNA: TGTGCCAGCAGTGACTCTACTCGGCCTAGTGTACATGTTGAGTACACTGAAGCTTTCTTT
CDR3: CASSDSTRPSVHVEYTEAFF